This T cell receptor beta chain stems from a study of CXCR3-negative and CXCR3-positive naive CD8 T cells. On the study more broadly: With about 1.5 +/- 0.3 million reads per library, the TRB reads numbered about 135 million in total. General study results and limits: Naive cells positive for CXCR3 carried more hydrophobic TRB CDR3s than CXCR3-negative ones. TCR strength was inferred from TRB CDR3 properties, while surface CD5 was comparable between naive subsets.

Germline CDR1 and CDR2: SGHVS and FNYEAQ. There are 19 residues in the CDR3. CD8+ T cell subsets were each sorted in triplicate, around 300,000 cells apiece. Definition of naive CD8+ T cells rested on a CD45RO-CCR7+CD27+CD95- profile. With UMI labels, 5' RACE was used to prepare the TRB cDNA libraries. TCRdb re-called the 5' RACE reads; one entry per CDR3 protein, DNA not given. The repertoire table contains some 150,000 distinct CDR3 sequences. A note on this clonotype: Antigen unknown.

The sample was naive CXCR3+ CD8+ T cells from blood. The subset here: CD45RO-CCR7+CD27+CD95- naive CD8+ T cells expressing CXCR3 (TNR3+). The TCR originated in a human donor in good health. Some clones in this sample may be carry-over from other donors' samples. The V call is TRBV7-6, the J call TRBJ2-5; TCRdb indicates TRBD2, and absent DNA this call remains unverified. The CDR3 sequence: CASSAPQGASGGDQETQYF.